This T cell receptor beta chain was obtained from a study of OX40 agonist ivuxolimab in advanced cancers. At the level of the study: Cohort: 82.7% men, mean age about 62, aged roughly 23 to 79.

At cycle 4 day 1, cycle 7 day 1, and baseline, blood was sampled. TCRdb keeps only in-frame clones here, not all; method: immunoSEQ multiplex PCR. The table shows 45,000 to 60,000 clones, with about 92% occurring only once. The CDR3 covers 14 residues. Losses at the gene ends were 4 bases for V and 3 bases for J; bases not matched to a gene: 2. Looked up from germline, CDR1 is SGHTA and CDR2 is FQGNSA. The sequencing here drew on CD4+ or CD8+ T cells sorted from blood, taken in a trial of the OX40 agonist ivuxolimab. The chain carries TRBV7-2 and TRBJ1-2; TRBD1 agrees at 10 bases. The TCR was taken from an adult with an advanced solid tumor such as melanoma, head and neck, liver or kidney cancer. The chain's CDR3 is CASSSGQGDYGYTF. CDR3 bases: TGTGCCAGCAGCTCCGGACAGGGGGACTATGGCTACACCTTC.